Detailed here is one TCR beta chain. Antigen unknown. Germline lookup yields CDR1 MNHNY and CDR2 SVGAGI (reference sequence). Trimming stripped 4 bases from V and 1 base from J, with 8 bases between. This CDR3 comprises 14 residues. Assay: immunoSEQ multiplex PCR; the TCRdb copy retains only in-frame clones and omits some. The sample includes about 110,000 clones, 80% to 90% of them seen just once. This record comes from a study of PD-1 blockade in classical Hodgkin lymphoma. Whole-study results and caveats: The baseline diversity of complete responders showed similarity to that of newly diagnosed patients. Factors driving the repertoire differences, possibly disease activity or prior therapy, remain undefined.

In every patient, relapse followed autologous stem cell transplantation, while exposure to brentuximab vedotin differed. Sequences were derived from peripheral blood mononuclear cells (PBMCs), sampled before the second cycle of nivolumab. This TCR derives from a human donor with classical Hodgkin lymphoma. The chain has TRBV6-6 and TRBJ1-5; unclear D gene. This chain's CDR3 is CASSFSESNQPQHF. For the CDR3, the DNA is TGTGCCAGCAGTTTTTCGGAGAGCAATCAGCCCCAGCATTTT.